This TCR beta chain comes out of a study of T cell repertoires in ileal Crohn's disease. Overall study context: At surgery, 35% to 40% of patients smoked, with median disease duration 7.9 years. About half of patients got postoperative therapy: approximately twelve thiopurines, approximately 18 anti-TNF.

Repertoires were generated with immunoSEQ multiplex PCR, while TCRdb's copy carries only in-frame clones and drops some. The sample records about 13,000 clones, around two thirds being singletons. Study-wide findings and caveats: Clonality above 26.8% at surgery always came with endoscopic recurrence. Compared with CD4 T cells, sorted CD8 cells carried more expanded clones.

CDR3 length: 13 residues. Germline CDR1 SNHLY, CDR2 FYNNEI. With V trimmed by 6 bases and J by 3 bases, 3 bases remained unmatched. Comments on this clone: Its specificity is not known.

Time point described: neoterminal ileum biopsy at postoperative endoscopy, about 6 months after surgery. The chain is built from TRBV2 and TRBJ1-2, with 8 nucleotides matching TRBD1. Sequencing input: ileal tissue. This receptor was taken from an adult with Crohn's disease. CDR3 in amino acids: CASSGQGYYGYTF. In DNA, the CDR3 is TGTGCCAGCAGCGGACAGGGCTACTATGGCTACACCTTC.